Included here is one T cell receptor (beta chain) sequence, with context. Its antigen is as yet unknown. This sample is drawn from a study of cytomegalovirus exposure and HLA in healthy donors. The PCR employed 60 Vbeta primers together with 13 Jbeta primers. In the authors' methods: The authors later counted 65 million to 80 million unique TCR beta chains, 9 million to 14 million of them shared. The table came from immunoSEQ multiplex PCR; TCRdb's copy has only in-frame clones and leaves some out. V and J calls and clone size are those listed in that table; D and trimming were worked out from the DNA. The table lists 150,000 to 200,000 clones, 70% to 80% of them singletons. Per the germline V gene, CDR1 is SGHRS and CDR2 is YFSETQ. The CDR3 runs to 16 residues. V lost 5 bases, J lost 5 bases, and 14 bases stayed unmatched. Regarding the study as a whole: Most observed TCR sequences were rare, whereas some public TCRs were detected in many donors. CMV serostatus was the only recorded immune exposure for donors.

The clonotype originates from a woman aged 45-60 years in good health and CMV-seronegative. The sample was PBMCs. This chain links TRBV5-1 with TRBJ2-3; 7 nucleotides align to TRBD2. The chain's CDR3 is CASRADGAGAGDTQYF. The CDR3 DNA sequence: TGCGCCAGCAGAGCCGACGGGGCGGGAGCGGGAGATACGCAGTATTTT.